Listed below are T cell receptor beta chains from one sample, sequenced in a study of T cells in Graves' hyperthyroidism and ophthalmopathy. TCRdb re-called the multiplex PCR reads through MiXCR, storing one row per CDR3 protein. Here the sample spans hundreds of thousands of distinct CDR3 sequences, around a third being singletons. The sequenced sample consisted of blood. These receptors were taken from a woman in her thirties or forties with Graves' hyperthyroidism. The CDR3 runs from the conserved cysteine through the conserved F or W. D genes are given only for firm matches. Clone size is shown for a subset of rows, as once, few, many or a class of expanded clone.

v_gene	j_gene	abundance	d_gene	CDR3aa	CDR3nt
TRBV5-4	TRBJ1-1	few	-	CASSRDPYTEAFF	TGCGCCAGCAGCCGAGACCCCTACACTGAAGCTTTCTTT
TRBV20-1	TRBJ1-2	-	-	CSAVQGNGYGYTF	TGCAGTGCCGTTCAGGGAAATGGGTATGGCTACACCTTC
TRBV10-3	TRBJ2-7	once	-	CASTDRGKSSYEQYF	TGTGCCAGCACCGACCGAGGGAAAAGCTCCTACGAGCAGTACTTC
TRBV6-5	TRBJ2-7	few	TRBD1	CASRPKGTGGFFSYEQYF	TGTGCCAGCAGGCCTAAAGGGACAGGGGGCTTCTTCTCCTACGAGCAGTACTTC
TRBV6-1	TRBJ1-6	few	-	CASSKGRDYNSPLHF	TGTGCCAGCAGCAAAGGACGGGACTATAATTCACCCCTCCACTTT
TRBV6-5	TRBJ2-7	few	TRBD1	CASSKTGQGNGYEQYF	TGTGCCAGCAGCAAAACGGGACAGGGGAACGGGTACGAGCAGTACTTC
TRBV10-3	TRBJ1-2	-	TRBD1	CATETGTDNYGYTF	TGTGCCACAGAAACCGGGACAGACAACTATGGCTACACCTTC
TRBV20-1	TRBJ1-1	few	-	CSARSGMNTEAFF	TGCAGTGCTAGATCGGGGATGAACACTGAAGCTTTCTTT
TRBV7-9	TRBJ1-2	many	TRBD1	CASSPTGAGGYTF	TGTGCCAGCAGCCCGACAGGGGCGGGTGGCTACACCTTC
TRBV12-3/TRBV12-4	TRBJ2-7	many	-	CASSLLGEQYF	TGTGCCAGCAGCTTACTAGGGGAGCAGTACTTC
TRBV6-5	TRBJ2-7	many	-	CASSYSTYEQYF	TGTGCCAGCAGCTACTCGACCTACGAGCAGTACTTC
TRBV28	TRBJ1-2	few	TRBD1	CASGTGGSGYTF	TGTGCCAGCGGGACAGGGGGCAGCGGCTACACCTTC
TRBV4-1	TRBJ2-7	-	-	CASSLIAEYSYGQYF	TGCGCCAGCAGCCTTATAGCGGAGTACTCCTACGGGCAGTACTTC
TRBV4-1	TRBJ2-5	-	-	CASSQEKVPSQETQYF	TGCGCCAGCAGCCAAGAAAAGGTCCCCAGCCAGGAGACCCAGTACTTC
TRBV5-1	TRBJ2-7	-	TRBD1	CASSFGTDSYEQYF	TGCGCCAGCAGCTTCGGGACAGACTCCTACGAGCAGTACTTC
TRBV25-1	TRBJ2-7	-	TRBD2	CASSDGGGWDEQYF	TGTGCCAGCAGTGACGGCGGGGGATGGGACGAGCAGTACTTC